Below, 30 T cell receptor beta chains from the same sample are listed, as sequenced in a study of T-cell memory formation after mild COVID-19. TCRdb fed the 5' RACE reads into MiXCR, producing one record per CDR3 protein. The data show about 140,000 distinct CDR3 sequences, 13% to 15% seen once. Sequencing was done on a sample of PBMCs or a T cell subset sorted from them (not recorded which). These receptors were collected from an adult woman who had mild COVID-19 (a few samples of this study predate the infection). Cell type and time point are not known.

The CDR3 here is CASSQDRAGTYEQYF. CDR3 DNA sequence: TGTGCCAGCAGCCAAGACCGTGCTGGTACCTACGAGCAGTACTTC. This chain uses TRBV3-1 with TRBJ2-7; D is ambiguous. The V end lost 0 bases, the J end lost 2 bases, and 11 bases lay between the germline ends. Germline assignment: CDR1 LGHDT and CDR2 YNNKEL (reference sequence). The CDR3 runs to 15 residues.

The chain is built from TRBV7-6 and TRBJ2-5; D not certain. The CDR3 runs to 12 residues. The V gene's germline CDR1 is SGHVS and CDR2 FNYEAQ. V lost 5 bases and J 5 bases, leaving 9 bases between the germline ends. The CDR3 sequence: CASSPWTETQYF. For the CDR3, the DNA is TGTGCCAGCAGCCCGTGGACGGAGACCCAGTACTTC.

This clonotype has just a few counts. CDR3 sequence reads: CASSLGTADYEQYF. The CDR3 nucleotides are TGCGCCAGCAGCTTGGGGACTGCTGATTACGAGCAGTACTTC. The rearrangement joins TRBV5-1 to TRBJ2-7, with a weak D call TRBD2 (5 bases). The germline CDR1 and CDR2 sequences are SGHRS and YFSETQ. This CDR3 has 14 residues. Trimming removed 0 bases from V and 4 bases from J, with 11 bases in between.

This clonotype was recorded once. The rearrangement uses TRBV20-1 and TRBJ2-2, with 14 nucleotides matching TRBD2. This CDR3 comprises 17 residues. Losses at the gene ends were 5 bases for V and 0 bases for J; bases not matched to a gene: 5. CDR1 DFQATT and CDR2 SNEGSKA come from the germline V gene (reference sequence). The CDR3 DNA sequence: TGCAGTGCTGAAGGGACTAGCGGGGGCCCGAACACCGGGGAGCTGTTTTTT. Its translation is CSAEGTSGGPNTGELFF.

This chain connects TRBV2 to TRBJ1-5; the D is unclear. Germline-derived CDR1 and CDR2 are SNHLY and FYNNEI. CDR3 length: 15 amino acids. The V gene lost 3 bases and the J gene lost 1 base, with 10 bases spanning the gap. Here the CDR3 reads CASSEGFSSNQPQHF. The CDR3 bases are TGTGCCAGCAGTGAGGGGTTTTCAAGCAATCAGCCCCAGCATTTT.

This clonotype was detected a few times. CDR3 loop: CASSIGLAGGPMDTQYF. In nucleotides, the CDR3 is TGTGCCAGTAGTATCGGTCTCGCGGGGGGGCCGATGGATACGCAGTATTTT. The chain links TRBV19 to TRBJ2-3, with TRBD2 identical over 9 bases. The V gene end was trimmed by 3 bases and the J gene end by 6 bases; junction bases not matched to a gene: 13. Germline V gives CDR1 LNHDA, CDR2 SQIVND (reference sequence). The CDR3 loop spans 17 amino acids.

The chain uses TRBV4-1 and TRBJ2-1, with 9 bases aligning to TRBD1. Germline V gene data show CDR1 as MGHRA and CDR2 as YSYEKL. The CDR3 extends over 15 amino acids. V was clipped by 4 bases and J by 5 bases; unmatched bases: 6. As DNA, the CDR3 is TGCGCCAGCAGCCTCGACAGGGGGGCAAACAATGAGCAGTTCTTC. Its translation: CASSLDRGANNEQFF.

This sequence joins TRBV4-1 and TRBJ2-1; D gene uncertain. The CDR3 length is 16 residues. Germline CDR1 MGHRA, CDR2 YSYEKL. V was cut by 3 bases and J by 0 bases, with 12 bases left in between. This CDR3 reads CASSHETPSSYNEQFF. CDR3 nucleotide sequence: TGCGCCAGCAGCCATGAGACACCGAGCTCCTACAATGAGCAGTTCTTC.

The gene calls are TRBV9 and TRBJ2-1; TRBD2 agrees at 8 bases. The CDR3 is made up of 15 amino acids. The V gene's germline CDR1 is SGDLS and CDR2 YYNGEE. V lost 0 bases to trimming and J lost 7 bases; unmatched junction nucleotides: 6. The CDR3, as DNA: TGTGCCAGCAGCGTAGCATCGGGAGGGGTGAATGAGCAGTTCTTC. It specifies CASSVASGGVNEQFF.

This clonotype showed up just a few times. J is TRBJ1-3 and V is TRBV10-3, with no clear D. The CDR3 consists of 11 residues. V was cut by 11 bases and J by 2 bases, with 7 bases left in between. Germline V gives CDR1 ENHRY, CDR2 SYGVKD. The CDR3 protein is CAPIPGNTIYF. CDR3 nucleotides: TGTGCCCCCATCCCTGGAAACACCATATATTTT.

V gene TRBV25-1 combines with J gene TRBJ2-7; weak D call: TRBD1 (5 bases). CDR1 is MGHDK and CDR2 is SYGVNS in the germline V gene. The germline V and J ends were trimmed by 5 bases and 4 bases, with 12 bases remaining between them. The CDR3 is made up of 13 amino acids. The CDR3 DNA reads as TGTGCCAGCAGTCTTCAGGGCAAGTACGAGCAGTACTTC. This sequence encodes CASSLQGKYEQYF.

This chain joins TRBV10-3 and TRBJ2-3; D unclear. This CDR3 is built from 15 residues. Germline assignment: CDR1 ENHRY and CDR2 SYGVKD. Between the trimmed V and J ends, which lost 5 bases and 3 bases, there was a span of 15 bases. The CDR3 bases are TGTGCCATCAGTCCTGGACCAGTTCGTACAGATACGCAGTATTTT. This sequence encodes CAISPGPVRTDTQYF.

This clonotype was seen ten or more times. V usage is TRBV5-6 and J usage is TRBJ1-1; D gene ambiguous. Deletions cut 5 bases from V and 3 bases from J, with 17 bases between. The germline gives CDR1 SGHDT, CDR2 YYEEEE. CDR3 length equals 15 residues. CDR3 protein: CASSRPVGSDTEAFF. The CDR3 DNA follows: TGTGCCAGCAGTCGCCCTGTAGGCTCGGACACTGAAGCTTTCTTT.

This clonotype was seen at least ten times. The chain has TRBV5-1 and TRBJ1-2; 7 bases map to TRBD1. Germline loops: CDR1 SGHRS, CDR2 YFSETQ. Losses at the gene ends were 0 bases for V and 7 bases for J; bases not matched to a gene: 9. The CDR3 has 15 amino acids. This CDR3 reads CASSLAEGANLGYTF. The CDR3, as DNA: TGCGCCAGCAGCTTGGCGGAGGGGGCTAATCTTGGCTACACCTTC.

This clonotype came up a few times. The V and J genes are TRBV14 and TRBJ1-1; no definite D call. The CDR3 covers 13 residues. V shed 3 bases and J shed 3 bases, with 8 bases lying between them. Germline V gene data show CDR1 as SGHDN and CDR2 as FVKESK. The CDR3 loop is CASSQVTDTEAFF. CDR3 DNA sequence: TGTGCCAGCAGCCAGGTTACGGACACTGAAGCTTTCTTT.

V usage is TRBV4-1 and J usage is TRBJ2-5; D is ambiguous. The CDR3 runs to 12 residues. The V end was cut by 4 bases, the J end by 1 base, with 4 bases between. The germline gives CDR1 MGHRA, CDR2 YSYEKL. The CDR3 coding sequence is TGCGCCAGCAGCCTCACCCAAGAGACCCAGTACTTC. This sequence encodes CASSLTQETQYF.

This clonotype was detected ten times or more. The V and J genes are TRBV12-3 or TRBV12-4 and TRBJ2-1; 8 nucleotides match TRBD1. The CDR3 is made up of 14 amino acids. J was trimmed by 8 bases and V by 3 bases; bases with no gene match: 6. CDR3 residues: CASSFADRGDEQFF. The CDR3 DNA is TGTGCCAGCAGTTTTGCCGACAGGGGCGATGAGCAGTTCTTC.

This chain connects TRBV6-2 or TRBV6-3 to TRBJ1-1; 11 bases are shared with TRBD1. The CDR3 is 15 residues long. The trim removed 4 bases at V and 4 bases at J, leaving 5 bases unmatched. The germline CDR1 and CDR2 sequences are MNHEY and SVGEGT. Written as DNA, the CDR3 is TGTGCCAGCAGTTTTGGGACAGGGGGTTTCACTGAAGCTTTCTTT. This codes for CASSFGTGGFTEAFF.

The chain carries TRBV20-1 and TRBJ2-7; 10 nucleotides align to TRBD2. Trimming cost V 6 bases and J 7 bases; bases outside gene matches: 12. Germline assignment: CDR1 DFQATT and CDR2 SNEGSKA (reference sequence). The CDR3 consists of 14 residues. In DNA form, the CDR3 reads TGCAGTGCCAGAACCTCGGGACTAGCGTGGGAGCAGTACTTC. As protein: CSARTSGLAWEQYF.

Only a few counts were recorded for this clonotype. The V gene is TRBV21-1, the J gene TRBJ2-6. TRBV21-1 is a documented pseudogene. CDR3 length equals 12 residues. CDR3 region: CASRSGANVLTF. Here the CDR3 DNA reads TGTGCCAGCAGATCTGGGGCCAACGTCCTGACTTTC.

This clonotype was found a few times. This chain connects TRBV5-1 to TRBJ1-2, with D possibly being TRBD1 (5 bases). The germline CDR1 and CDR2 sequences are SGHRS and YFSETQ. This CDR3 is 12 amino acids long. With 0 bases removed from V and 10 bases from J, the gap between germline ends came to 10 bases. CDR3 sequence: CASSLDAGYYTF. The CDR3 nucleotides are TGCGCCAGCAGCTTGGATGCAGGGTACTACACCTTC.

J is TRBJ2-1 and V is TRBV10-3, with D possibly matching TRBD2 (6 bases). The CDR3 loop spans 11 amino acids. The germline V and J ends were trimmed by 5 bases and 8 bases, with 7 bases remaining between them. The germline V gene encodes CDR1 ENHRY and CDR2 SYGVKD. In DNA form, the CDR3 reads TGTGCCATCAGTTCGGGAGATGAGCAGTTCTTC. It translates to CAISSGDEQFF.

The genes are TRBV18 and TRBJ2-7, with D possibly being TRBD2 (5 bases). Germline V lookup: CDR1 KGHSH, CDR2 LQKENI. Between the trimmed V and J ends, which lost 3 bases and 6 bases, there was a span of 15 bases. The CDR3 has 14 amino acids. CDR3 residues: CASSPGVTLGEQYF. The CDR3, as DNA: TGTGCCAGCTCACCCGGGGTGACGCTAGGCGAGCAGTACTTC.

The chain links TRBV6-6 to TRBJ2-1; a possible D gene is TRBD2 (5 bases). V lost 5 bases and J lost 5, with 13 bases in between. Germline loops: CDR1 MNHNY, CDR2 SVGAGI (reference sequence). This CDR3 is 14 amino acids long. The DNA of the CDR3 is TGTGCCAGCAGTCCGACCCGGGGAAACAATGAGCAGTTCTTC. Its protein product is CASSPTRGNNEQFF.

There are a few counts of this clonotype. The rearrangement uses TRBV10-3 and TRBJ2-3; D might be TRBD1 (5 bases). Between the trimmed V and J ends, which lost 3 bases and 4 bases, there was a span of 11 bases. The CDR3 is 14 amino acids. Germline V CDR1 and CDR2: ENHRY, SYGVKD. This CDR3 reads CAISDRDEPDTQYF. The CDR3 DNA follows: TGTGCCATCAGTGACAGGGATGAGCCAGATACGCAGTATTTT.

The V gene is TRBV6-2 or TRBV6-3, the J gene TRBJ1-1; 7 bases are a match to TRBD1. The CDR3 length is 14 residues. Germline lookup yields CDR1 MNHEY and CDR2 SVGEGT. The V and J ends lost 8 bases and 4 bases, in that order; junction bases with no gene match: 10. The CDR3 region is CASEGGTVGTEAFF. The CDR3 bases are TGTGCCAGCGAAGGTGGGACAGTTGGCACTGAAGCTTTCTTT.

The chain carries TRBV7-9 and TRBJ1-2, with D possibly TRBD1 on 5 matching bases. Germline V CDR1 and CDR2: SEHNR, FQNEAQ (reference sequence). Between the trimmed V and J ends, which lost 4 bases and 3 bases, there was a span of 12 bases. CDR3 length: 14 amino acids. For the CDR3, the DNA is TGTGCCAGCAGCTCGGGGGGTACGGACTATGGCTACACCTTC. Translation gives CASSSGGTDYGYTF.

CDR3 residues: CASSQSTGPLEAFF. The CDR3 region has the DNA TGTGCCAGCAGCCAATCAACAGGGCCTCTTGAAGCTTTCTTT. The chain uses TRBV7-9 and TRBJ1-1; tentative D call: TRBD1 (6 bases). The V and J ends lost 5 bases and 7 bases respectively, with 17 bases between them. This CDR3 is 14 amino acids long. The germline CDR1 and CDR2 sequences are SEHNR and FQNEAQ (reference sequence). The full variable domain, rest sourced from reference TRBV7-9 and TRBJ1-1, is DTGVSQNPRHKITKRGQNVTFRCDPISEHNRLYWYRQTLGQGPEFLTYFQNEAQLEKSRLLSDRFSAERPKGSFSTLEIQRTEQGDSAMYLCASSQSTGPLEAFFGQGTRLTVV.

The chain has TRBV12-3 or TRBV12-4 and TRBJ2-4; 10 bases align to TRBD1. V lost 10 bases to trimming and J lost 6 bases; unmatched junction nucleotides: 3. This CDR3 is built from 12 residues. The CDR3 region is CATGTGVNIQYF. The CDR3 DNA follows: TGTGCCACCGGGACAGGGGTAAACATTCAGTACTTC.

The CDR3 nucleotides are TGTGCCAGCAGTGACCAAGGGTACAATGAGCAGTTCTTC. This gives the protein CASSDQGYNEQFF. The V gene is TRBV6-2 or TRBV6-3, the J gene TRBJ2-1; D is ambiguous. Looked up from germline, CDR1 is MNHEY and CDR2 is SVGEGT. The CDR3 contains 13 residues. Trimming left V 5 bases short and J 4 bases short, with 9 bases between.